The TCR beta chain described here comes from a study of beta chain features in type 1 diabetes. Study conclusions and caveats: Significant though moderate, a shortening of TCRB CDR3s appeared in all four CD4+ subsets of Type 1 diabetes patients.

The length of the CDR3 is 15 residues. Trimming pared 3 bases from V and 0 bases from J, leaving 10 bases between. The germline V gene encodes CDR1 LNHDA and CDR2 SQIVND (reference sequence). Reverse transcription of all isolated RNA meant that expressed TCRB transcripts were sequenced. The table came from immunoSEQ multiplex PCR; TCRdb's copy has only in-frame clones and leaves some out. Here the sample spans over 100,000 clones, less than 20% being singletons. In this sample, this clone turned up many times. Its antigen is unknown. The TCR was taken from a young man with type 1 diabetes. The sequencing sample was made of central memory CD4+ T cells from blood. J is TRBJ2-3 and V is TRBV19, with D possibly matching TRBD1 (6 bases). CDR3: CASSMAGASTDTQYF. The CDR3 DNA is TGTGCCAGTAGTATGGCAGGGGCGAGCACAGATACGCAGTATTTT.